These 10 T cell receptor beta chains originate from one sample sequenced in a study of blood T cell repertoires in COVID-19. Method: immunoSEQ multiplex PCR; TCRdb's copy keeps in-frame clones and lacks some. The sample consists of some 77,000 clones, 70% to 85% of them appearing once. Sequences were obtained from peripheral blood. These receptors were obtained from a man aged 70 or older with acute or convalescent COVID-19.

The chain carries TRBV19 and TRBJ2-5; the D is unclear. Trimming removed 3 bases at V and 7 bases at J, with 12 bases between. In germline, CDR1 is LNHDA, CDR2 SQIVND (reference sequence). This CDR3 is built from 13 residues. The CDR3: CASSIEDMATQYF. The CDR3 DNA reads as TGTGCCAGTAGTATTGAGGATATGGCGACCCAGTACTTC. Filled out from reference TRBV19 and TRBJ2-5, the complete variable domain reads DGGITQSPKYLFRKEGQNVTLSCEQNLNHDAMYWYRQDPGQGLRLIYYSQIVNDFQKGDIAEGYSVSREKKESFPLTVTSAQKNPTAFYLCASSIEDMATQYFGPGTRLLVL.

The gene calls are TRBV30 and TRBJ2-7, with TRBD2 matching 11 bases. V lost 3 bases, J lost 6 bases, and 13 bases stayed unmatched. The CDR3 consists of 16 residues. Per germline, CDR1 GTSNPN and CDR2 SVGIG (reference sequence). CDR3 protein: CAWRAGGSGRAGEQYF. The CDR3 nucleotides read TGTGCCTGGAGGGCCGGAGGTAGCGGGAGGGCCGGCGAGCAGTACTTC.

The V call is TRBV4-3, the J call TRBJ1-2, with D possibly TRBD1 on 6 matching bases. Trimming cost V 6 bases and J 8 bases, with 22 bases left between them. This CDR3 contains 15 residues. CDR1 is LGHNA and CDR2 is YSLEER in the germline V gene. The chain's CDR3 is CASRKVGAERDGYTF. The CDR3 DNA reads as TGCGCCAGCAGGAAAGTGGGGGCAGAAAGGGACGGCTACACCTTC.

The chain links TRBV5-5 to TRBJ1-4; 11 positions agree with TRBD1. The germline CDR1 and CDR2 sequences are SGHKS and YYEKEE (reference sequence). The junction had 7 bases not matched to a gene; V was cut back by 5 bases and J by 10 bases. The CDR3 spans 14 residues. CDR3 nucleotides: TGTGCCAGCAGGACGGGACAGGGGGTGGGAAAACTGTTTTTT. Protein product: CASRTGQGVGKLFF. Variable domain in full (rest from reference TRBV5-5 and TRBJ1-4): DAGVTQSPTHLIKTRGQQVTLRCSPISGHKSVSWYQQVLGQGPQFIFQYYEKEERGRGNFPDRFSARQFPNYSSELNVNALLLGDSALYLCASRTGQGVGKLFFGSGTQLSVL.

A single count supports this clone. The chain recombines TRBV20-1 with TRBJ2-7, with 15 bases lining up with TRBD2. The CDR3 consists of 16 residues. V lost 3 bases to trimming and J lost 5 bases; unmatched junction nucleotides: 8. CDR1 and CDR2 from the germline V gene are DFQATT and SNEGSKA (reference sequence). This CDR3 reads CSASRTSGRGRDEQYF. DNA of the CDR3: TGCAGTGCTAGTAGGACTAGCGGGAGGGGCAGGGACGAGCAGTACTTC.

V usage is TRBV5-8 and J usage is TRBJ2-5, with TRBD1 matching 8 bases. Looked up from germline, CDR1 is SGHTS and CDR2 is YDEGEE. The CDR3 is 13 residues long. The junction had 9 bases not matched to a gene; V was cut back by 9 bases and J by 5 bases. The CDR3 region is CATQDRVEETQYF. As DNA, the CDR3 is TGTGCCACACAGGACAGGGTGGAGGAGACCCAGTACTTC.

Here the CDR3 DNA reads TGTGCCAGCAGCCCCACCGGCGGGGGCACAGATACGCAGTATTTT. It yields the protein CASSPTGGGTDTQYF. The V gene is TRBV7-2, the J gene TRBJ2-3; weak D call: TRBD2 (6 bases). The CDR3 spans 15 residues. Germline CDR1 is SGHTA and CDR2 is FQGNSA. The ends were cut back, 5 bases at V and 1 base at J, with 13 bases in the middle.

V usage is TRBV6-2 or TRBV6-3 and J usage is TRBJ1-1; D is unclear. V gave up 0 bases and J gave up 4 bases, with 9 bases separating them. This CDR3 is built from 14 residues. CDR1 and CDR2 (germline): MNHEY, SVGEGT. The CDR3 nucleotides read TGTGCCAGCAGTTACTCCCGGGAGACCACTGAAGCTTTCTTT. Translation: CASSYSRETTEAFF.

The chain employs TRBV2 and TRBJ1-1, with no clear D. V lost 6 bases and J lost 7, with 18 bases in between. This CDR3 region has 14 residues. Germline-derived CDR1 and CDR2 are SNHLY and FYNNEI. The DNA for the CDR3 is TGTGCCAGCAGGGATCCTAGGTTGAATGGTGAAGCTTTCTTT. This gives the protein CASRDPRLNGEAFF.

This rearrangement joins TRBV19 to TRBJ2-7; 10 nucleotides align to TRBD1. V gave up 6 bases and J gave up 10 bases; unmatched junction bases: 6. This CDR3 has 12 residues. Germline CDR1 LNHDA, CDR2 SQIVND (reference sequence). CDR3 sequence (DNA): TGTGCCAGTAGCACGACAGGGGGCAATCAGTACTTC. Residues: CASSTTGGNQYF.